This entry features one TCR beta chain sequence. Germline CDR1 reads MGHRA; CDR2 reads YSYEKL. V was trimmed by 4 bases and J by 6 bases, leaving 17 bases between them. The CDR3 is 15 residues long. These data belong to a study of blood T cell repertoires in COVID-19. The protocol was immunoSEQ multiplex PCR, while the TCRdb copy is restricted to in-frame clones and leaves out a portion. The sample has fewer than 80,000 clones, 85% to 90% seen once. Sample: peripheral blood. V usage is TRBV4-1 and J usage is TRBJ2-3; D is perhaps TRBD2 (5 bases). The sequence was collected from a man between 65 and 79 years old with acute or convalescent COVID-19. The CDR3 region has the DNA TGCGCCAGCAGCCTGGACTCGGCGAAGTGGGATACGCAGTATTTT. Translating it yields CASSLDSAKWDTQYF.